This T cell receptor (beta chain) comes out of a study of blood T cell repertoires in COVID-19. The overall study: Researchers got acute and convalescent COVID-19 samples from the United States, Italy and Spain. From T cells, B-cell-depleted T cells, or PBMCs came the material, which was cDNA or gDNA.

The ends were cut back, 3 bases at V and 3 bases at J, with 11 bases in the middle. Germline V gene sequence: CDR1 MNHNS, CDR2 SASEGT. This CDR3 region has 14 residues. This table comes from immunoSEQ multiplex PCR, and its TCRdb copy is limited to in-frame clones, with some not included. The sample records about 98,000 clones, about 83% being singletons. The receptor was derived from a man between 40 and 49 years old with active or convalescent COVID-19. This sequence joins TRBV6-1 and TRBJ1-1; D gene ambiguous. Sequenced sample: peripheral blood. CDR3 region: CASSDRGRDTEAFF. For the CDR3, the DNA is TGTGCCAGCAGTGATCGTGGGCGAGACACTGAAGCTTTCTTT.